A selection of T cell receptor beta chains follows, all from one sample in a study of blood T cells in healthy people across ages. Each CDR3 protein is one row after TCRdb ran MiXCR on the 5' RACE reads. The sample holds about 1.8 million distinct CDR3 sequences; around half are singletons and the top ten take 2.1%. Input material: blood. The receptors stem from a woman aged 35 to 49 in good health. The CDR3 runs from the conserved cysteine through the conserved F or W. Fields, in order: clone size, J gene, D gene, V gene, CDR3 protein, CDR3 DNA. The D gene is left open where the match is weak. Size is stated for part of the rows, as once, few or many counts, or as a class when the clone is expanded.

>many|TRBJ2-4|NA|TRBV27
CASSSLAKNIQYF
TGTGCCAGCAGCTCGTTAGCCAAAAACATTCAGTACTTC
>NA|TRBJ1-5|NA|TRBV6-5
CASSYGRGSSNQPQHF
TGTGCCAGCAGTTACGGAAGGGGCTCGAGCAATCAGCCCCAGCATTTT
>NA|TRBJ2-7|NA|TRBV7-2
CASSASMSSSEQYF
TGTGCCAGCAGCGCCAGTATGAGTTCCTCCGAGCAGTACTTC
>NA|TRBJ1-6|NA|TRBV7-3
CASSSGNNSPLHF
TGTGCCAGCAGCTCCGGGAATAATTCACCCCTCCACTTT
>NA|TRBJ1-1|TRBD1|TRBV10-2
CASSGWTGGTEAFF
TGCGCCAGCAGTGGGTGGACAGGGGGCACTGAAGCTTTCTTT
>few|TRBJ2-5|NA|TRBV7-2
CASSLNQLETQYF
TGTGCCAGCAGCTTAAATCAATTGGAGACCCAGTACTTC
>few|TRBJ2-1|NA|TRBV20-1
CSARPPASGPNEQFF
TGCAGTGCTAGACCCCCAGCATCCGGACCAAATGAGCAGTTCTTC
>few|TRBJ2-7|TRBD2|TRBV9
CASSPSGGYVYEQYF
TGTGCCAGCAGCCCTAGCGGGGGGTACGTCTACGAGCAGTACTTC
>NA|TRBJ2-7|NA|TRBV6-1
CASRGGASGFYEQYF
TGTGCCAGCAGGGGGGGGGCTAGCGGTTTCTACGAGCAGTACTTC
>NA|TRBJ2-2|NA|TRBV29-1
CSGGEARTGELFF
TGCAGCGGGGGAGAGGCGCGAACCGGGGAGCTGTTTTTT
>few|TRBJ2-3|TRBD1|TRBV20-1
CSARDRDSLMTDTQYF
TGCAGTGCTAGAGATCGGGACAGCCTCATGACGGATACGCAGTATTTT
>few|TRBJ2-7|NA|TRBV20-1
CSARGWGAFEQYF
TGCAGTGCTAGAGGGTGGGGAGCGTTCGAGCAGTACTTC
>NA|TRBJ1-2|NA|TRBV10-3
CAISETAGVGYTF
TGTGCCATCAGTGAGACGGCAGGGGTCGGCTACACCTTC
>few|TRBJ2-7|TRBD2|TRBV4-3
CASSGPGTSGFYEQYF
TGCGCCAGCAGTGGACCCGGGACTAGCGGGTTCTACGAGCAGTACTTC
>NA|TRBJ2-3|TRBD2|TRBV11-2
CASSERLAGFTDTQYF
TGTGCCAGCAGCGAGAGACTAGCGGGGTTCACAGATACGCAGTATTTT
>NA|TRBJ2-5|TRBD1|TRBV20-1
CSATQGTGGETQYF
TGCAGTGCTACACAGGGGACAGGGGGGGAGACCCAGTACTTC
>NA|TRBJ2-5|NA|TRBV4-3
CASSPGASGQETQYF
TGCGCCAGCAGCCCGGGGGCGAGCGGACAAGAGACCCAGTACTTC
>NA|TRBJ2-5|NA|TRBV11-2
CASSAGTFETQYF
TGTGCCAGCAGCGCCGGGACTTTTGAGACCCAGTACTTC
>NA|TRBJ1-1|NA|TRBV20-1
CSASQKVGNTEAFF
TGCAGTGCTAGCCAGAAGGTGGGGAACACTGAAGCTTTCTTT
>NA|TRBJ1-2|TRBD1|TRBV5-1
CASSSGQEQLANYGYTF
TGCGCCAGCAGCTCGGGACAGGAGCAATTGGCAAACTATGGCTACACCTTC
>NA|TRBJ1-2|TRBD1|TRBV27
CASSLQGALSNYGYTF
TGTGCCAGCAGTTTGCAGGGGGCTTTATCTAACTATGGCTACACCTTC
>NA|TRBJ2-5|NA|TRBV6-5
CASSAPTTGEGETQYF
TGTGCCAGCAGCGCTCCTACAACAGGGGAGGGAGAGACCCAGTACTTC
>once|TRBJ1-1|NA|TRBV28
CASSFVGRENTEAFF
TGTGCCAGCAGTTTTGTCGGACGGGAGAACACTGAAGCTTTCTTT
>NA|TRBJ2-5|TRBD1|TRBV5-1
CASSTQGTEQETQYF
TGCGCCAGCAGCACGCAAGGGACAGAACAAGAGACCCAGTACTTC
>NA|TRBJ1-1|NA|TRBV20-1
CSASRRAEAFF
TGCAGTGCTAGTCGGCGGGCTGAAGCTTTCTTT
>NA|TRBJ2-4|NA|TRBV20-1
CSARDPSGDIQYF
TGCAGTGCTAGAGATCCATCCGGGGACATTCAGTACTTC
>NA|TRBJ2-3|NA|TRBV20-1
CSARDWATTTDTQYF
TGCAGTGCTAGAGATTGGGCTACCACCACAGATACGCAGTATTTT
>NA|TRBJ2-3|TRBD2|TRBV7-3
CASSLSSSGVIADTQYF
TGTGCCAGCAGCTTAAGTTCTAGCGGGGTTATCGCAGATACGCAGTATTTT
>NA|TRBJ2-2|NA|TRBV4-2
CASSQDDGIGELFF
TGTGCCAGCAGCCAAGATGATGGGATCGGGGAGCTGTTTTTT
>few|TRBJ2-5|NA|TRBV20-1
CSANGDQETQYF
TGCAGTGCTAACGGGGACCAAGAGACCCAGTACTTC
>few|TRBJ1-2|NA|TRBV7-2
CASSPTRGGGYTF
TGTGCCAGCAGCCCAACCAGGGGCGGGGGCTACACCTTC
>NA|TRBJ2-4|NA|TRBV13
CASSPSRPQGGIQYF
TGTGCCAGCAGCCCGTCTAGGCCACAGGGTGGCATTCAGTACTTC
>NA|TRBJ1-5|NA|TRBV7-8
CASILRTSYQPQHF
TGTGCCAGCATCTTGAGGACCTCGTATCAGCCCCAGCATTTT
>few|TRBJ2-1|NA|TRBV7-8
CASSDRPSSYNEQFF
TGTGCCAGCAGCGACCGCCCGAGCTCCTACAATGAGCAGTTCTTC
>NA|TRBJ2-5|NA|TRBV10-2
CASKEPQETQYF
TGCGCCAGCAAAGAACCACAAGAGACCCAGTACTTC
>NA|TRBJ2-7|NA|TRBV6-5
CASSYSTYGYEQYF
TGTGCCAGCAGTTACTCGACTTACGGTTACGAGCAGTACTTC
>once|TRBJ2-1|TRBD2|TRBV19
CASSGEGAYNEQFF
TGTGCCAGTAGTGGGGAGGGTGCCTACAATGAGCAGTTCTTC
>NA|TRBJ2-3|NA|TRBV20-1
CSATTRITDTQYF
TGCAGTGCTACGACTAGAATCACAGATACGCAGTATTTT